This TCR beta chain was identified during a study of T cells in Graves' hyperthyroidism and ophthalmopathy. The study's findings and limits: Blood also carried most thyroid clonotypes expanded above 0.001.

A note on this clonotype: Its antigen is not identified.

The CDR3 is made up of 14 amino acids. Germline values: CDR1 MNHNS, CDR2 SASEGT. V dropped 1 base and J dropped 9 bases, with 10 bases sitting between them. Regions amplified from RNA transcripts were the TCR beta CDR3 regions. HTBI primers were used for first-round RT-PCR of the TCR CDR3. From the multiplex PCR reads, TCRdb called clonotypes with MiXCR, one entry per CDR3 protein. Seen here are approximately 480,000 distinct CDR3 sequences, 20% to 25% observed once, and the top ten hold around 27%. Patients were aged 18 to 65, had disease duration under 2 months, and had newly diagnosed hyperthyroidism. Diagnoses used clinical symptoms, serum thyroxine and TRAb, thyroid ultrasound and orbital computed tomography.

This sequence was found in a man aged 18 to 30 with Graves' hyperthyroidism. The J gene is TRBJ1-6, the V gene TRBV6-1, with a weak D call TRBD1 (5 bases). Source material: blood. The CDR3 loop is CASSEVGVGSPLHF. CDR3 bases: TGTGCCAGCAGTGAAGTAGGGGTTGGTTCACCCCTCCACTTT.